This TCR beta chain was sequenced for a study of shared clonotypes between healthy human individuals. Whole-study findings and limits: The study drew on few donors, limiting represented genetic and exposure-history diversity.

The authors' processing: ImmunoSEQ gave junction-only sequences without quality scores, so filtering differed. Sequencing was performed with immunoSEQ multiplex PCR; in TCRdb, only in-frame clones are kept and a portion is missing. That table is the source of V, J and clone size, and D and trimming were worked out from the DNA. The profile shows some 530,000 clones, 60% to 80% of them singletons. To note about this clone: Its antigen is unidentified.

Sample: PBMCs. The receptor's source is a woman between 40 and 50 years old in good health. Some clones in this sample may be carry-over from other donors' samples.

The CDR3 is CASSYYVSHGAFF. In DNA form, the CDR3 reads TGTGCCAGCAGTTATTACGTTTCCCATGGAGCTTTCTTT. The gene calls are TRBV6-5 and TRBJ1-1; D unresolved. The germline gives CDR1 MNHEY, CDR2 SVGAGI. The CDR3 consists of 13 residues. V dropped 3 bases and J dropped 10 bases, with 15 bases sitting between them.